Included here is one T cell receptor (beta chain) sequence, with context. The method was immunoSEQ multiplex PCR; TCRdb's version includes in-frame clones alone and lacks a portion of them. There are more than 250,000 clones in the sample; approximately 83% occur only once, and more than 2% lies in the top ten. Resolution of symptoms, clearance, or two negative PCRs was present in recovered Cohort 3 donors. The record originates from a study of blood T cell repertoires in COVID-19. The CDR3 has 15 residues. CDR1 and CDR2 from the germline V gene are SEHNR and FQNEAQ (reference sequence). Losses at the gene ends were 5 bases for V and 2 bases for J; bases not matched to a gene: 5.

The chain has TRBV7-9 and TRBJ1-1, with 10 nucleotides matching TRBD1. This TCR was sampled from a man in his thirties or forties who had recovered from COVID-19. Sequencing input: PBMCs or T cells enriched from blood (not recorded which). CDR3 bases: TGTGCCAGCAGCCCCCGGACAGGGGGTAACACTGAAGCTTTCTTT. As protein: CASSPRTGGNTEAFF.